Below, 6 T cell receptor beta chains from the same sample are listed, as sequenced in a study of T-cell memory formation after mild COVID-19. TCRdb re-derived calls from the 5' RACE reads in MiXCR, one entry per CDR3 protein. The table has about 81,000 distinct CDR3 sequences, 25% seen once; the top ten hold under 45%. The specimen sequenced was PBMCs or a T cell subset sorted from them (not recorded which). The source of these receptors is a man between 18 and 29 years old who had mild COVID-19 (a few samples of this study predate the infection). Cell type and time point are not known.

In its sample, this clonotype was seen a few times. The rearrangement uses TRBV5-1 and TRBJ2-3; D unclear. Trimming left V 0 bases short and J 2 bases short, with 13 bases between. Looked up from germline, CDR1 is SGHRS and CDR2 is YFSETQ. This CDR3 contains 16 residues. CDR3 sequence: CASSLVGKRVTDTQYF. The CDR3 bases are TGCGCCAGCAGCTTGGTAGGGAAAAGGGTCACAGATACGCAGTATTTT.

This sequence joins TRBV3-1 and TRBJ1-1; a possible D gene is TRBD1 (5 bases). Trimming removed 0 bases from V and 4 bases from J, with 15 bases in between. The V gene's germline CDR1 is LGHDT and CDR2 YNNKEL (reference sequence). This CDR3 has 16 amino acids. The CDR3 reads CASSQDIYRGGTEAFF. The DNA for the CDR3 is TGTGCCAGCAGCCAAGATATTTACCGTGGGGGCACTGAAGCTTTCTTT.

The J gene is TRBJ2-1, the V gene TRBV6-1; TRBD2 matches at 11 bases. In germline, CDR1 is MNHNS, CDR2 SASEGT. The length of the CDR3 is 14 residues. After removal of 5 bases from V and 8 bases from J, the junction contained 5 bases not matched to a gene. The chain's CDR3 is CASSSLAGGHEQFF. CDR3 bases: TGTGCCAGCAGTTCGCTAGCGGGGGGCCATGAGCAGTTCTTC.

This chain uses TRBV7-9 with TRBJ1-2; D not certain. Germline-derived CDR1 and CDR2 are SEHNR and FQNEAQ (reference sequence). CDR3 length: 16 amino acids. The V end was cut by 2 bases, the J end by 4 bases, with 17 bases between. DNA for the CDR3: TGTGCCAGCAGCTTATTTAAGGTCGGGAGCGGCTATGGCTACACCTTC. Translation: CASSLFKVGSGYGYTF.

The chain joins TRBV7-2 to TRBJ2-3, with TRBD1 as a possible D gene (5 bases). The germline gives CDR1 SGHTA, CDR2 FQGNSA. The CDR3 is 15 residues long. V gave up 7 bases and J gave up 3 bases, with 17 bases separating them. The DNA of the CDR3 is TGTGCCAGCACCACAGGAAGGGTCGGGACAGATACGCAGTATTTT. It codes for CASTTGRVGTDTQYF.

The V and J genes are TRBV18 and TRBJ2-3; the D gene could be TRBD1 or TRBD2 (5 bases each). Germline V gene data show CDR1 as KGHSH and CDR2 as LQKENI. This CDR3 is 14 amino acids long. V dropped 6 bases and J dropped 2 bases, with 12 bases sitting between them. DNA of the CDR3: TGTGCCAGCTCCTCCGAAGGGACCACAGATACGCAGTATTTT. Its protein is CASSSEGTTDTQYF. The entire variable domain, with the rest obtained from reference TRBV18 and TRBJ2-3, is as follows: NAGVMQNPRHLVRRRGQEARLRCSPMKGHSHVYWYRQLPEEGLKFMVYLQKENIIDESGMPKERFSAEFPKEGPSILRIQQVVRGDSAAYFCASSSEGTTDTQYFGPGTRLTVL.